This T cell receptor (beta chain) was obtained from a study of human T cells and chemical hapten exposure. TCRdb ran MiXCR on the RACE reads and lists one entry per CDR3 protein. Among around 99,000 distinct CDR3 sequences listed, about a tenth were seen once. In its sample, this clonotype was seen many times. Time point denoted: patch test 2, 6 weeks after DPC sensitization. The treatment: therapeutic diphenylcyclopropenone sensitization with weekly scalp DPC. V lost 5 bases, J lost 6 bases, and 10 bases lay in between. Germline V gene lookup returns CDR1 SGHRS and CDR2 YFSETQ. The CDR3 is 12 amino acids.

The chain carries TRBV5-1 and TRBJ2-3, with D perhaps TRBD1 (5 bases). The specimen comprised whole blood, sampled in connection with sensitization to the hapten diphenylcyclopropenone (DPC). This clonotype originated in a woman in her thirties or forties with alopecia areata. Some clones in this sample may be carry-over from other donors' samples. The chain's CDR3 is CASRKDTDTQYF. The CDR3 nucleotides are TGCGCCAGCAGGAAGGACACGGATACGCAGTATTTT.